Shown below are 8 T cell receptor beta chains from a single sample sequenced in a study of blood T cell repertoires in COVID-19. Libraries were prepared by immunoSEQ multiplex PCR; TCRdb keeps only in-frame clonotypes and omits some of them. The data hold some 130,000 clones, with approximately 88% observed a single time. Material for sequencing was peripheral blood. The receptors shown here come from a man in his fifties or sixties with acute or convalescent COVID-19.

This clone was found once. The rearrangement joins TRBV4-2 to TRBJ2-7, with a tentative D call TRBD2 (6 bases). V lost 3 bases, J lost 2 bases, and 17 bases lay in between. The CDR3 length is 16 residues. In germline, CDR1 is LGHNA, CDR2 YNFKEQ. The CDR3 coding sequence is TGTGCCAGCAGCCAGGAAACGGGACTGATCCCCTACGAGCAGTACTTC. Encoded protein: CASSQETGLIPYEQYF.

CDR3 DNA: TGTGCCAGCGGGACTAGCGGCAATGAGCAGTTCTTC. Translated: CASGTSGNEQFF. This chain links TRBV7-2 with TRBJ2-1; TRBD2 agrees at 11 bases. The V and J ends lost 8 bases and 6 bases, in that order; junction bases with no gene match: 0. Germline lookup yields CDR1 SGHTA and CDR2 FQGNSA. This CDR3 comprises 12 residues.

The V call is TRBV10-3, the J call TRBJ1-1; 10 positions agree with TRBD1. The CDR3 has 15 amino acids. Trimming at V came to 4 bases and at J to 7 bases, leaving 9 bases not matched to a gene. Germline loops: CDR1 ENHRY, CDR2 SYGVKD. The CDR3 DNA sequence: TGTGCCATCAGTGTTGAGACAGGGGGCCAAATTGAAGCTTTCTTT. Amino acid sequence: CAISVETGGQIEAFF.

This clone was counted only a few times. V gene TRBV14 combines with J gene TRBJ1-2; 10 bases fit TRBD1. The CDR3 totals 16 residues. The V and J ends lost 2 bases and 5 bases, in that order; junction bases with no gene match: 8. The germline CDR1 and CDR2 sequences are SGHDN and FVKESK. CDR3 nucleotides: TGTGCCAGCAGCCAACTCGACAGGGGGCAGAGGTATGGCTACACCTTC. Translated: CASSQLDRGQRYGYTF.

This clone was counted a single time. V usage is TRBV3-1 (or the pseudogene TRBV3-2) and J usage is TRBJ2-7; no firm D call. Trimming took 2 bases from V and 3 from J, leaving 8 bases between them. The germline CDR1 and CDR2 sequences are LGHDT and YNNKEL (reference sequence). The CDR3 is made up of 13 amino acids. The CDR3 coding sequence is TGTGCCAGCAGCCAATCAGCAGGCTACGAGCAGTACTTC. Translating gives CASSQSAGYEQYF.

The CDR3 sequence is CASRLAGLTDTQYF. The CDR3 DNA follows: TGTGCCAGCAGACTAGCGGGCCTCACAGATACGCAGTATTTT. The chain joins TRBV6-5 to TRBJ2-3, with 9 bases that match TRBD2. The trim removed 6 bases at V and 2 bases at J, leaving 3 bases unmatched. This CDR3 region has 14 residues. The germline V gene encodes CDR1 MNHEY and CDR2 SVGAGI.

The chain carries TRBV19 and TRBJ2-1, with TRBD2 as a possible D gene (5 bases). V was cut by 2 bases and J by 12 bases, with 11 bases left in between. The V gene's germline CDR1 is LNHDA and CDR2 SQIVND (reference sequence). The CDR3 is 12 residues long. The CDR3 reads CASSIQRGRQFF. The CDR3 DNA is TGTGCCAGTAGTATACAAAGAGGGAGGCAGTTCTTC.

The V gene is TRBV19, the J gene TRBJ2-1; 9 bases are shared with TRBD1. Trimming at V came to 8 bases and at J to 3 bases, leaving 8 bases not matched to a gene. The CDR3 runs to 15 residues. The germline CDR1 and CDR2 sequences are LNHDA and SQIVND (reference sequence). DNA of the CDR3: TGTGCCAGTTTGGCGAGGGGACAGGGCTACAATGAGCAGTTCTTC. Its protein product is CASLARGQGYNEQFF.